The 2 T cell receptor beta chains below were found in one sample sequenced in a study of blood T cell repertoires in COVID-19. Data came from immunoSEQ multiplex PCR; TCRdb stores just in-frame clones and leaves some out. The table includes about 280,000 clones, 70% to 90% detected once. The sequenced sample consisted of peripheral blood. These receptors were taken from a man between 18 and 29 years old with active or convalescent COVID-19.

The chain combines TRBV27 with TRBJ2-7; D ambiguous. This CDR3 comprises 14 residues. Germline CDR1 MNHEY, CDR2 SMNVEV (reference sequence). The ends were cut back, 5 bases at V and 0 bases at J, with 11 bases in the middle. CDR3 residues: CASSRGVPSYEQYF. CDR3 DNA: TGTGCCAGCAGTCGTGGAGTACCCTCCTACGAGCAGTACTTC.

The chain recombines TRBV27 with TRBJ1-1, with TRBD1 matching over 7 bases. The CDR3 length is 15 residues. The V and J ends lost 5 bases and 5 bases, in that order; junction bases with no gene match: 11. Germline V gives CDR1 MNHEY, CDR2 SMNVEV (reference sequence). The CDR3, as DNA: TGTGCCAGCAGTCCAAAGACAGGGCTCGGGACTGAAGCTTTCTTT. It is translated as CASSPKTGLGTEAFF.